Described below is a single TCR beta chain sequence and its context. This clone was found once. It lacks a known antigen. No much larger clone is present one base from it, and per-base qualities are unavailable. The healthy controls were 35 or so blood donors, and the buffy coats of these donors were supplied by the Finnish Red Cross blood service. All TCR-sequenced material derived from peripheral blood: patient blood samples and healthy donor buffy coats. Ficoll-Hypaque gradient centrifugation was used to isolate peripheral blood mononuclear cells. For the healthy controls, CD4+ cells were obtained from buffy coats by magnetic purification. Genomic DNA was extracted with the Gentra Puregene Cell and Tissue kit and quantified on a Qubit 2.0 fluorometer. The data originate from a study of STAT5B mutations in CD4+ large granular lymphocyte leukemia (dated by TCRdb to 2021 to 2024). Regarding the study in general: Among the healthy controls, the CDR3 'QG' motif was associated with a particular HLA allele. The study compared the TCRbeta repertoires of patients with CD4+ T-cell large granular lymphocyte leukemia against those of healthy blood donors. Flow cytometry on FACSCanto II or FACSVerse confirmed that purified fractions exceeded 95% purity among lymphocytes. The research as a whole found: The data were not HLA-matched, and the relatively small sample size could explain the higher clonality seen in CD4+ compared with CD8+ T-LGLL. TRBV06-family usage was enriched among the top patient clones (8/27) compared with healthy controls (2/35). Main leukemic clonotypes were private to each patient, although roughly 25% appeared at low frequency in other patients' non-leukemic repertoires. Compared with healthy CD4+ repertoires, CD4-sorted patient repertoires appeared more clonal, and this difference remained even after the putative leukemic clones were removed.

V is reduced by 0 bases and J by 10 bases, leaving a spacing of 25 bases between them. Reading from cysteine to phenylalanine, the CDR3 counts 19 amino acids. Solely the CDR3 DNA is kept, with 57 bases framed from the first base. As encoded in the germline V gene, CDR1 is LGHNA while CDR2 is YSLEER. TCRbeta rearrangements were sequenced from genomic DNA using the immunoSEQ assay at survey resolution. In the authors' own workflow: In the TCR sequencing data, the smallest productive clonotype frequency that could be detected was 2.59 x 10-5. Only productive TCRbeta rearrangements, meaning sequences that were complete and in-frame, were kept for the analyses. Simpson clonality, calculated in the immunoSEQ Analyzer version 3.0, was used as the measure of sample clonality. Clones were categorized by frequency as very rare, small, medium, large (1-20%) or hyperexpanded (>20%). Generation probabilities were estimated with OLGA 1.2.3, V-gene circos plots were generated with VDJtools, specificities were searched for in VDJdb, and CDR3 motifs were identified with GLIPH. Not all clones reach the TCRdb copy of this immuneACCESS table, which keeps in-frame sequences only. Checked studies attribute under half of the gap to unresolved V genes and leave the rest unexplained. That table gives V, J and clone size, and the DNA gave D and trimming. In all, the sample holds about 34,000 clones, and more than 55% of those were seen once. The ten largest clones capture 2.5% to 3% of the sample.

The sequence is built from TRBV4-3 and TRBJ1-6; the D segment could be TRBD1, given 6 matching bases. Sequencing was performed on CD4+ T cells from blood buffy coats. This sequence originates from a human donor in good health. The CDR3 reads CASSQDQGTSIHVVSPLHF. The sequence in DNA is TGCGCCAGCAGCCAAGATCAGGGGACATCAATCCACGTTGTCTCACCCCTCCACTTT.